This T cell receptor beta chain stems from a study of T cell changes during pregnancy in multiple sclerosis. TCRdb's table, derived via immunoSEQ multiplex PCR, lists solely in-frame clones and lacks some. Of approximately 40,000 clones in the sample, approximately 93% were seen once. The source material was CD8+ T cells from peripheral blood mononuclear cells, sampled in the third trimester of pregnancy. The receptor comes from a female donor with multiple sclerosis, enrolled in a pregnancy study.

The CDR3 here is CASSPGQGGLYEQYF. The CDR3 DNA is TGTGCCAGCAGCCCCGGACAGGGAGGGCTATACGAGCAGTACTTC. The V and J genes are TRBV28 and TRBJ2-7; tentative D call: TRBD1 (8 bases). Trimming shortened V by 6 bases and J by 4 bases, and 19 bases separated the two germline ends. CDR1 and CDR2 from the germline V gene are MDHEN and SYDVKM. CDR3 length equals 15 residues.